Included here is one T cell receptor (beta chain) sequence, with context. No antigen is known for it. This entry belongs to a study of T-cell memory formation after mild COVID-19. A 5'RACE reaction primed in the constant segment made cDNA libraries of TCR alpha and TCR beta, and these carried sample barcodes and UMIs. One entry per CDR3 protein results from TCRdb running MiXCR on the 5' RACE reads. The sample lists 55,000 to 75,000 distinct CDR3 sequences; about 30% were seen once. The V and J ends lost 3 bases and 5 bases, in that order; junction bases with no gene match: 6. The germline V gene has CDR1 MGHRA and CDR2 YSYEKL. The CDR3 contains 15 residues. Study-wide results and limits: Among contracting clones, CD4+ were mainly CM/EM and CD8+ enriched in EMRA.

What was sequenced was PBMCs or a T cell subset sorted from them (not recorded which). The V gene is TRBV4-1, the J gene TRBJ2-5, with 10 bases identical to TRBD2. This clonotype was obtained from a man aged 18 to 30 who had mild COVID-19 (a few samples of this study predate the infection). Cell type and time point are not known. In DNA, the CDR3 is TGCGCCAGCAGCCACTGGCTAGCGGGGGCGGAGACCCAGTACTTC. Translating it yields CASSHWLAGAETQYF.